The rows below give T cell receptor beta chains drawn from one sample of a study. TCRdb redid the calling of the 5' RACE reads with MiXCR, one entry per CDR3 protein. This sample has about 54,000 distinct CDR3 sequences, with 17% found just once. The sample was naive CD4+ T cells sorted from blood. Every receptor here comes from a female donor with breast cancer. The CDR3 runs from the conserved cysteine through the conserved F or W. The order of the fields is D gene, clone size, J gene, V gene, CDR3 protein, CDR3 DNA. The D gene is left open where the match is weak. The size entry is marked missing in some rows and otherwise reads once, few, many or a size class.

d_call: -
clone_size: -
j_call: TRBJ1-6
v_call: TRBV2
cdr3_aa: CASSDGGDNSPLHF
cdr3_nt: TGTGCCAGCAGTGATGGAGGAGATAATTCACCCCTCCACTTT

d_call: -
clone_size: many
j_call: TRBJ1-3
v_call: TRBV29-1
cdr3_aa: CSVENTSSGNTIYF
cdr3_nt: TGCAGCGTTGAAAACACAAGCTCTGGAAACACCATATATTTT

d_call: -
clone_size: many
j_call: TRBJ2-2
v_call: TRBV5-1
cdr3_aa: CASSLDRTTGELFF
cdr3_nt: TGCGCCAGCAGCTTAGACCGGACCACCGGGGAGCTGTTTTTT

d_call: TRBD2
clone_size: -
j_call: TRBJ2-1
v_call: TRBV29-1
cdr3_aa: CSVRLAGGNEQFF
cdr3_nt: TGCAGCGTTCGACTAGCGGGAGGCAATGAGCAGTTCTTC

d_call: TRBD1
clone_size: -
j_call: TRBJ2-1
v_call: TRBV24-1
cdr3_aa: CATSENRGRAGEQFF
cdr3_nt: TGTGCCACCAGTGAGAACAGGGGGCGGGCGGGAGAGCAGTTCTTC

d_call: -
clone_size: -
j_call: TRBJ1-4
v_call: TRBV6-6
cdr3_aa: CASRRTVNEKLFF
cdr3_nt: TGTGCCAGCAGGCGGACAGTTAATGAAAAACTGTTTTTT

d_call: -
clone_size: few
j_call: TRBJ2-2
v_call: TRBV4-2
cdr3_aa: CASGTSQGGSGELFF
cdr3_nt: TGTGCCAGCGGGACTTCGCAGGGGGGTAGCGGGGAGCTGTTTTTT

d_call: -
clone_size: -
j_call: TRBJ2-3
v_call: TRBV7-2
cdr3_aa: CASSLVGITDTQYF
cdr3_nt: TGTGCCAGCAGCTTAGTGGGGATAACAGATACGCAGTATTTT

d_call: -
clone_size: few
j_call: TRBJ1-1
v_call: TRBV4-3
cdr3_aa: CASSQRLTNTEAFF
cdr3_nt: TGCGCCAGCAGCCAAAGGTTGACTAACACTGAAGCTTTCTTT

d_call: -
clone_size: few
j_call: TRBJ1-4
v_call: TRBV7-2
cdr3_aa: CASSPRGANEKLFF
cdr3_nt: TGTGCCAGCAGCCCCCGGGGGGCAAATGAAAAACTGTTTTTT

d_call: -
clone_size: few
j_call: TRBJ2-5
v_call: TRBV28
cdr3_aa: CASSQAVAETQYF
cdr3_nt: TGTGCCAGCAGTCAAGCCGTAGCAGAGACCCAGTACTTC

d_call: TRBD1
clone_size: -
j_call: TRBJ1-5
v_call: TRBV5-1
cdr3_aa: CASRLQGYTDTQHF
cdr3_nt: TGCGCCAGCCGGCTACAGGGGTACACAGATACGCAGCATTTT

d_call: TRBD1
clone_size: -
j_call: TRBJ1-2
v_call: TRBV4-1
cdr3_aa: CASSRTDRVGNGYTF
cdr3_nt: TGCGCCAGCAGCCGTACCGACAGGGTGGGTAATGGCTACACCTTC

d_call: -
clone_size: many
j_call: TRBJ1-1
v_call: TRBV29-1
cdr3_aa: CSVDTTRGGTEAFF
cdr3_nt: TGCAGCGTTGATACAACGAGGGGGGGGACTGAAGCTTTCTTT

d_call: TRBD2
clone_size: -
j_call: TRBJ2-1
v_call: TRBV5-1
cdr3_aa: CASSLTSGRAGEQFF
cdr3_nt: TGCGCCAGCAGCTTGACTAGCGGGAGGGCCGGTGAGCAGTTCTTC

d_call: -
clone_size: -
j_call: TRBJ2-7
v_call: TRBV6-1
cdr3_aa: CASTEGWSSYEQYF
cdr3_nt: TGTGCCAGCACCGAGGGGTGGAGCTCCTACGAGCAGTACTTC

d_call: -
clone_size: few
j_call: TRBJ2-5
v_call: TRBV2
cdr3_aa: CASRQDQETQYF
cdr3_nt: TGTGCCAGCAGACAGGACCAAGAGACCCAGTACTTC

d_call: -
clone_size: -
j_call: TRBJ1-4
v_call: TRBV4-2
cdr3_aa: CASSQGTAGQGDEKLFF
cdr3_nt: TGTGCCAGCAGCCAAGGGACCGCAGGGCAAGGAGATGAAAAACTGTTTTTT

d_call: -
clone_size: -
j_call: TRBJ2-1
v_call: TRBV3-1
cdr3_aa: CASSAPPGEQFF
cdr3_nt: TGTGCCAGCAGCGCCCCCCCCGGGGAGCAGTTCTTC

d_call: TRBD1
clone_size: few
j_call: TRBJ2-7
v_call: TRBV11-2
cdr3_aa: CASSYGGQGPYEQYF
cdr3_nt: TGTGCCAGCAGCTACGGGGGACAGGGACCCTACGAGCAGTACTTC

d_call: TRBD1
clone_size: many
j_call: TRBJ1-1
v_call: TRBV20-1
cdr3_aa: CSAKKQGLTEAFF
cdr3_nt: TGCAGTGCCAAGAAACAGGGGTTAACTGAAGCTTTCTTT

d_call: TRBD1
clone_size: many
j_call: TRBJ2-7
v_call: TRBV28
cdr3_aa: CASWGQGSYEQYF
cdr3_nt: TGTGCCAGCTGGGGACAGGGGTCCTACGAGCAGTACTTC

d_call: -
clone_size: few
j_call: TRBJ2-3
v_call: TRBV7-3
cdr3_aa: CASSFGTGVGDTQYF
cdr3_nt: TGTGCCAGCAGCTTCGGAACAGGAGTTGGAGATACGCAGTATTTT

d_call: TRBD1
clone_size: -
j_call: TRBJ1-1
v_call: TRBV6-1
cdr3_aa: CASMVGGGVTEAFF
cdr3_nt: TGTGCCAGCATGGTCGGAGGGGGCGTCACTGAAGCTTTCTTT

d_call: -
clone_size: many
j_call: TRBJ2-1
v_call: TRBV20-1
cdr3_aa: CSARFGPNEQFF
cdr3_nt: TGCAGTGCTAGGTTTGGACCGAATGAGCAGTTCTTC

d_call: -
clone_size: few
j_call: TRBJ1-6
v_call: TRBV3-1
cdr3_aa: CASSPVRNSPLHF
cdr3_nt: TGTGCCAGCAGTCCAGTACGTAATTCACCCCTCCACTTT

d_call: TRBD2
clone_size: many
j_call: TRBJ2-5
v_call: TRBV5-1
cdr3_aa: CASSLGLAGRETQYF
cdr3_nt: TGCGCCAGCAGCTTGGGACTAGCGGGAAGAGAGACCCAGTACTTC

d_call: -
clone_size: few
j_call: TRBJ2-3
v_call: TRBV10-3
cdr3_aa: CAISISGTRERDTQYF
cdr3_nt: TGTGCCATCAGTATATCCGGGACCCGCGAGAGGGATACGCAGTATTTT

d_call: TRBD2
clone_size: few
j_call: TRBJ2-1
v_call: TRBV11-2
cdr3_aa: CASSAARTRDLDEQFF
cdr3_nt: TGTGCCAGCAGCGCAGCTCGGACTAGGGATTTGGATGAGCAGTTCTTC

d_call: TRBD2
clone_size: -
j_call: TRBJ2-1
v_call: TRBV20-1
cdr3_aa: CSAPPTSGRNEQFF
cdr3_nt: TGCAGTGCTCCCCCGACTAGCGGTCGGAATGAGCAGTTCTTC

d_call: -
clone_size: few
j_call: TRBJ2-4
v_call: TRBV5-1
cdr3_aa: CASSLSEGRGNIQYF
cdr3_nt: TGCGCCAGCAGCTTGTCGGAGGGCAGGGGGAACATTCAGTACTTC

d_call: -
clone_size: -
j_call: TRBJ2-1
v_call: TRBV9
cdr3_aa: CASSVVDRLNNEQFF
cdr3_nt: TGTGCCAGCAGCGTGGTGGATCGCCTAAACAATGAGCAGTTCTTC

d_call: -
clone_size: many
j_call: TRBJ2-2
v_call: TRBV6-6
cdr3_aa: CASRTANTGELFF
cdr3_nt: TGTGCCAGCAGAACGGCGAACACCGGGGAGCTGTTTTTT

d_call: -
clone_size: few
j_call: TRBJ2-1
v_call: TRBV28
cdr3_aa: CASRRVNEQFF
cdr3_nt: TGTGCCAGCAGAAGGGTCAATGAGCAGTTCTTC

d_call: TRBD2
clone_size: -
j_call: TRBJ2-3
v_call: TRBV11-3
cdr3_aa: CASSGRTSGGAGDTQYF
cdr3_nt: TGTGCCAGCAGCGGTCGGACTAGCGGGGGGGCTGGAGATACGCAGTATTTT

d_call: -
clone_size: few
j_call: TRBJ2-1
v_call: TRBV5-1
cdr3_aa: CATTPEPGYEQFF
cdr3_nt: TGCGCCACCACCCCGGAGCCCGGCTATGAGCAGTTCTTC

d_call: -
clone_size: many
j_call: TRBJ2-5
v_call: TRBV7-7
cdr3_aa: CASSLAQAETQYF
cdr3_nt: TGTGCTAGCAGCTTAGCGCAGGCGGAGACCCAGTACTTC

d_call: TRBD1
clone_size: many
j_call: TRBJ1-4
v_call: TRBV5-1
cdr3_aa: CASSPRDRGDEKLFF
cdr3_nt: TGCGCCAGCAGCCCGAGGGACAGGGGAGATGAAAAACTGTTTTTT

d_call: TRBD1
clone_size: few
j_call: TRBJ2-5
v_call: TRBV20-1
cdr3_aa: CSAGDRGIQETQYF
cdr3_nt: TGCAGTGCCGGGGACAGGGGGATCCAAGAGACCCAGTACTTC

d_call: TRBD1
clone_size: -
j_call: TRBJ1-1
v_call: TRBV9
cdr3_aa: CASSVPPPGQVMNTEAFF
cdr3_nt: TGTGCCAGCAGCGTACCTCCTCCGGGACAGGTTATGAACACTGAAGCTTTCTTT

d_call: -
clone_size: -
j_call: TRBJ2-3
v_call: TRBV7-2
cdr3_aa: CASNQGRPTSTDTQYF
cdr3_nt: TGTGCCAGCAACCAAGGACGGCCTACTAGCACAGATACGCAGTATTTT

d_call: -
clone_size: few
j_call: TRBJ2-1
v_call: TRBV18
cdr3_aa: CASSPPGRGENNEQFF
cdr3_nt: TGTGCCAGCTCACCACCAGGCAGGGGTGAAAACAATGAGCAGTTCTTC

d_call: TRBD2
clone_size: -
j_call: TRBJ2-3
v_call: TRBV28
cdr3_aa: CASSTPFGLADTDTQYF
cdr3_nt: TGTGCCAGCAGTACCCCATTTGGACTAGCGGACACAGATACGCAGTATTTT

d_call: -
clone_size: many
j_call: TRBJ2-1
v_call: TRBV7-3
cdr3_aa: CASSLIAAGGPHNEQFF
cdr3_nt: TGTGCCAGCAGCTTAATAGCGGCAGGGGGACCCCACAATGAGCAGTTCTTC

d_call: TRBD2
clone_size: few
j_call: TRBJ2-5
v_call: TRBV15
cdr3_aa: CATSRDRLLAGQETQYF
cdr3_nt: TGTGCCACCAGCAGAGATAGGTTACTAGCGGGACAAGAGACCCAGTACTTC

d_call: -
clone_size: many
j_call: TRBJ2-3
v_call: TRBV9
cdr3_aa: CASSVYGGRMDTQYF
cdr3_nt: TGTGCCAGCAGCGTATACGGGGGGCGGATGGATACGCAGTATTTT

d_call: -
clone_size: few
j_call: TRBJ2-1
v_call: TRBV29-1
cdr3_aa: CSVSAPRQLNEQFF
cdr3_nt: TGCAGCGTCTCAGCCCCCCGACAGCTCAATGAGCAGTTCTTC